What follows are 30 T cell receptor beta chains derived from one specimen sequenced in a study of response to subunit inactivated influenza vaccine. TCRdb processed the RT-PCR reads anew with MiXCR; each CDR3 protein has one entry. The sample lists about 780,000 distinct CDR3 sequences, approximately 17% seen once, with 11% in the top ten. This material consisted of PBMCs from blood, taken approximately 5 days after vaccination. The receptors were gathered from a man aged 45-65 years who received an inactivated influenza vaccine.

This clonotype has a handful of counts. The chain is built from TRBV20-1 and TRBJ2-7; tentative D call: TRBD2 (5 bases). Germline CDR1 and CDR2: DFQATT and SNEGSKA (reference sequence). This CDR3 comprises 12 residues. Trimming left V 4 bases short and J 6 bases short, with 13 bases between. Here the CDR3 DNA reads TGCAGTGCTAACGACTACCTCATCGAGCAGTACTTC. Translated, it gives CSANDYLIEQYF.

The table lists this clonotype with a few counts. V gene TRBV12-3 or TRBV12-4 combines with J gene TRBJ2-2; D perhaps matches TRBD2 (6 bases). The V end lost 6 bases, the J end lost 4 bases, and 12 bases lay between the germline ends. The CDR3 has 14 residues. This CDR3 is CASSQGLITGELFF. The CDR3 nucleotides are TGTGCCAGCAGCCAGGGACTGATCACCGGGGAGCTGTTTTTT.

The V gene is TRBV5-1, the J gene TRBJ2-1; a possible D gene is TRBD2 (6 bases). From germline, CDR1 is SGHRS and CDR2 YFSETQ. Trimming took 1 base from V and 5 from J, leaving 16 bases between them. CDR3 length equals 16 residues. CDR3 in DNA: TGCGCCAGCAGCTTGTTCCTAAGCGGGCCTAACAATGAGCAGTTCTTC. Translating it yields CASSLFLSGPNNEQFF. Full variable domain (remainder filled in from reference TRBV5-1 and TRBJ2-1): KAGVTQTPRYLIKTRGQQVTLSCSPISGHRSVSWYQQTPGQGLQFLFEYFSETQRNKGNFPGRFSGRQFSNSRSEMNVSTLELGDSALYLCASSLFLSGPNNEQFFGPGTRLTVL.

This clonotype was picked up a small number of times. The chain carries TRBV7-2 and TRBJ2-1; D remains unclear. The CDR3 spans 13 residues. Germline V CDR1 and CDR2: SGHTA, FQGNSA. The V end was cut by 3 bases, the J end by 7 bases, with 10 bases between. CDR3 bases: TGTGCCAGCAGCTTTTTGGTCAGGAATGAGCAGTTCTTC. The encoded protein is CASSFLVRNEQFF.

This clonotype was seen only a few times. The rearrangement joins TRBV9 to TRBJ1-1; 8 nucleotides line up with TRBD1. J lost 2 bases, V lost 1 base, and 4 bases had no gene match. CDR1 is SGDLS and CDR2 is YYNGEE in the germline V gene. The CDR3 length is 15 residues. CDR3 sequence reads: CASSVLGTGNTEAFF. CDR3 nucleotides: TGTGCCAGCAGCGTACTCGGGACAGGTAACACTGAAGCTTTCTTT.

The J gene is TRBJ2-3, the V gene TRBV7-6, with a tentative D call TRBD2 (5 bases). V was shortened by 5 bases and J by 6 bases, with 15 bases between the two germline ends. There are 14 residues in the CDR3. Germline lookup yields CDR1 SGHVS and CDR2 FNYEAQ. CDR3 DNA sequence: TGTGCCAGCAGCCGCGACTTCTCGGGGGATACGCAGTATTTT. This codes for CASSRDFSGDTQYF.

This clonotype occurred a few times. V usage is TRBV12-3 or TRBV12-4 and J usage is TRBJ1-2, with 7 bases matching TRBD1. This CDR3 spans 12 amino acids. V gave up 9 bases and J gave up 3 bases; unmatched junction bases: 4. CDR3 sequence reads: CASEGADYGYTF. The CDR3 DNA is TGTGCCAGTGAGGGGGCCGACTATGGCTACACCTTC.

The gene calls are TRBV9 and TRBJ2-1; 10 bases line up with TRBD2. Looked up from germline, CDR1 is SGDLS and CDR2 is YYNGEE. There are 15 residues in the CDR3. The J segment lost 3 bases and the V segment lost 3 bases, leaving 3 bases of the junction unmatched. The chain's CDR3 is CASSGTSGNYNEQFF. In nucleotides, the CDR3 is TGTGCCAGCAGCGGAACTAGCGGGAACTACAATGAGCAGTTCTTC.

For this clonotype: Given a much more abundant clone one base away, this may be a read error. The V call is TRBV12-3 or TRBV12-4, the J call TRBJ1-6; D may be TRBD1 (6 bases). The CDR3 has 13 amino acids. V lost 3 bases, J lost 7 bases, and 7 bases lay in between. The CDR3, as DNA: TGTGCCAGCAGTTTCGGACAGAATTCACCCCTCCACTTT. This encodes CASSFGQNSPLHF.

This clonotype appeared many times. V and J are TRBV20-1 and TRBJ2-6, with unresolved D. Germline CDR1 DFQATT, CDR2 SNEGSKA (reference sequence). The CDR3 length is 13 residues. Trimming removed 2 bases at V and 2 bases at J, with 4 bases between. In nucleotides, the CDR3 is TGCAGTGCTAGACTCACTGGGGCCAACGTCCTGACTTTC. Translation: CSARLTGANVLTF.

This clonotype was seen a few times. V is TRBV20-1 and J is TRBJ1-4, with 10 bases aligning to TRBD1. The V gene's germline CDR1 is DFQATT and CDR2 SNEGSKA (reference sequence). The CDR3 extends over 13 amino acids. V dropped 5 bases and J dropped 8; count of bases not matched to a gene: 5. The DNA for the CDR3 is TGCAGTGCTCACTGGACAGGGGGAGAAAAACTGTTTTTT. This translates into CSAHWTGGEKLFF.

The chain has TRBV6-5 and TRBJ2-5; possible D gene TRBD1, 5 bases. The CDR3 runs 15 residues. The V end lost 2 bases, the J end lost 6 bases, and 16 bases lay between the germline ends. CDR1 and CDR2 (germline): MNHEY, SVGAGI. Here the CDR3 DNA reads TGTGCCAGCAGTTACAGTTACAGGACCCCACAGACCCAGTACTTC. Residues: CASSYSYRTPQTQYF.

This clonotype was recorded many times. Written as DNA, the CDR3 is TGCAGCGGCGCGACAGGTGCGGGAGTAAGTAATGAGCAGTTCTTC. This encodes CSGATGAGVSNEQFF. The genes are TRBV29-1 and TRBJ2-1, with D possibly being TRBD2 (7 bases). The ends were cut back, 7 bases at V and 7 bases at J, with 23 bases in the middle. From germline, CDR1 is SQVTM and CDR2 ANQGSEA. There are 15 residues in the CDR3.

V usage is TRBV29-1 and J usage is TRBJ1-2; D may be TRBD1 (5 bases). Per the germline V gene, CDR1 is SQVTM and CDR2 is ANQGSEA. CDR3 length: 11 amino acids. Trimming cost V 1 base and J 11 bases, with 11 bases left between them. The CDR3, as DNA: TGCAGCGTTGAAGGGGCAGGGAGGTACACCTTC. The encoded protein is CSVEGAGRYTF.

This clonotype was observed a few times. The gene calls are TRBV4-3 and TRBJ2-3; 7 positions agree with TRBD1. Germline CDR1 is LGHNA and CDR2 is YSLEER. The CDR3 has 16 residues. Unmatched junction bases numbered 5, after V lost 0 bases and J lost 2 bases. CDR3 in amino acids: CASSQDATGFTDTQYF. DNA of the CDR3: TGCGCCAGCAGCCAAGACGCGACAGGGTTCACAGATACGCAGTATTTT.

This clonotype came up a few times. V is TRBV10-3 and J is TRBJ1-6; D not certain. Looked up from germline, CDR1 is ENHRY and CDR2 is SYGVKD. The CDR3 spans 14 residues. The ends were cut back, 4 bases at V and 7 bases at J, with 11 bases in the middle. DNA of the CDR3: TGTGCCATCAGTGCAAGGGCAGAGAATTCACCCCTCCACTTT. It translates to CAISARAENSPLHF.

This clonotype was seen a handful of times. The junction departs from germline at one end; a sequencing error may be responsible. The rearrangement links TRBV12-3 or TRBV12-4 to TRBJ2-5, with D possibly being TRBD1 or TRBD2 (6 bases each). This CDR3 contains 14 residues. CDR3 amino acids: CASNRGVIRETLYF. The CDR3 DNA reads TGTGCCAGCAATAGGGGGGTCATCCGAGAGACCCTGTACTTC.

The chain recombines TRBV14 with TRBJ2-1, with a tentative D call TRBD2 (6 bases). Germline CDR1 and CDR2: SGHDN and FVKESK. Trimming shortened V by 4 bases and J by 5 bases, and 12 bases separated the two germline ends. The CDR3 sequence is 14 residues long. The CDR3 DNA sequence: TGTGCCAGCAGCCCGGGACTCCGACACAATGAGCAGTTCTTC. As protein: CASSPGLRHNEQFF. Variable domain in full (rest from reference TRBV14 and TRBJ2-1): EAGVTQFPSHSVIEKGQTVTLRCDPISGHDNLYWYRRVMGKEIKFLLHFVKESKQDESGMPNNRFLAERTGGTYSTLKVQPAELEDSGVYFCASSPGLRHNEQFFGPGTRLTVL.

In its sample, this clonotype was seen a few times. The chain's CDR3 is CAIRGTANTEAFF. The DNA of the CDR3 is TGTGCCATCAGGGGGACAGCGAACACTGAAGCTTTCTTT. J is TRBJ1-1 and V is TRBV10-3, with TRBD1 matching over 7 bases. Germline trimming cut 6 bases from V and 1 base from J; bases unmatched to any gene: 2. Germline CDR1 and CDR2: ENHRY and SYGVKD. This CDR3 region has 13 residues.

This clonotype was detected a few times. This chain links TRBV7-9 with TRBJ1-5, with TRBD1 matching 10 bases. The CDR3 loop spans 15 amino acids. Germline V gene lookup returns CDR1 SEHNR and CDR2 FQNEAQ (reference sequence). The junction had 11 bases not matched to a gene; V was cut back by 8 bases and J by 7 bases. CDR3 DNA: TGTGCCAGCGCGACAGGGGGCTTCTGGGAGCAGCCCCAGCATTTT. Its translation is CASATGGFWEQPQHF.

The rearrangement uses TRBV12-3 or TRBV12-4 and TRBJ2-7, with D perhaps TRBD1 (5 bases). The CDR3 has 14 residues. Trimming cost V 6 bases and J 5 bases, with 17 bases left between them. The CDR3 nucleotides are TGTGCCAGCAGCCCCTCCCAGGGAAGGGACGAGCAGTACTTC. Amino acids: CASSPSQGRDEQYF.

This clonotype came up a few times. This rearrangement joins TRBV5-1 to TRBJ2-1; D remains unclear. V was cut by 6 bases and J by 1 base, with 17 bases left in between. The germline gives CDR1 SGHRS, CDR2 YFSETQ. The CDR3 has 16 amino acids. CDR3 in DNA: TGCGCCAGCACCTCCGTCCGTCGGGCTTCCTACAATGAGCAGTTCTTC. Its protein product is CASTSVRRASYNEQFF.

As regards this clonotype: A junction boundary mismatches the germline segment, possibly from a read error. This chain links TRBV2 with TRBJ2-5; D is perhaps TRBD1 (5 bases). The CDR3 sequence is 16 residues long. The germline V gene encodes CDR1 SNHLY and CDR2 FYNNEI. The CDR3 protein is CASSESRQGATETQHF. The DNA for the CDR3 is TGTGCCAGCAGTGAAAGTCGGCAGGGTGCGACGGAGACCCAGCACTTC. Full variable domain (missing parts from reference TRBV2 and TRBJ2-5): EPEVTQTPSHQVTQMGQEVILRCVPISNHLYFYWYRQILGQKVEFLVSFYNNEISEKSEIFDDQFSVERPDGSNFTLKIRSTKLEDSAMYFCASSESRQGATETQHFGPGTRLLVL.

A few counts support this clonotype. This chain joins TRBV9 and TRBJ2-3, with 7 positions matching TRBD1. Germline V gives CDR1 SGDLS, CDR2 YYNGEE. V gave up 4 bases and J gave up 2 bases; unmatched junction bases: 7. The CDR3 length is 15 residues. CDR3 DNA sequence: TGTGCCAGCAGCCCTCGACAGGGAATCACAGATACGCAGTATTTT. It codes for CASSPRQGITDTQYF.

In its sample, this clonotype was seen a few times. The genes are TRBV5-1 and TRBJ2-5; D possibly corresponds to TRBD2 (5 bases). The germline gives CDR1 SGHRS, CDR2 YFSETQ. The CDR3 runs 14 residues. Trimming left V 4 bases short and J 0 bases short, with 10 bases between. The CDR3 protein is CASSPPGNQETQYF. CDR3 nucleotide sequence: TGCGCCAGCAGCCCCCCCGGGAACCAAGAGACCCAGTACTTC.

The sample holds one count of this clonotype. The rearrangement uses TRBV10-3 and TRBJ2-5, with D perhaps TRBD1 (6 bases). CDR3 length: 13 amino acids. Germline-derived CDR1 and CDR2 are ENHRY and SYGVKD. The V and J ends lost 7 bases and 3 bases respectively, with 12 bases between them. CDR3 sequence (DNA): TGTGCCATCACCTCGGACAGAAAAGAGACCCAGTACTTC. Protein product: CAITSDRKETQYF.

In the case of this clonotype: One junction end disagrees with the germline gene, perhaps due to a read error. The chain carries TRBV13 and TRBJ2-1; 7 positions agree with TRBD1. Germline V gene sequence: CDR1 PRHDT, CDR2 FYEKMQ (reference sequence). This CDR3 is built from 16 residues. CDR3 sequence: CVSSYRDRSSYNEQFF. The CDR3 DNA reads TGTGTCAGCAGCTACCGGGACAGAAGCTCCTACAATGAGCAGTTCTTC. Together with reference TRBV13 and TRBJ2-1, the CDR3 gives the full variable domain: AAGVIQSPRHLIKEKRETATLKCYPIPRHDTVYWYQQGPGQDPQFLISFYEKMQSDKGSIPDRFSAQQFSDYHSELNMSSLELGDSALYFCVSSYRDRSSYNEQFFGPGTRLTVL.

The chain employs TRBV6-1 and TRBJ1-5; 7 nucleotides align to TRBD1. CDR3 length equals 14 residues. With 4 bases clipped from V and 6 bases from J, the junction kept 6 bases outside the gene matches. CDR1 MNHNS and CDR2 SASEGT come from the germline V gene. This CDR3 is CASSVDQGVQPQHF. CDR3 nucleotide sequence: TGTGCCAGCAGTGTAGATCAGGGGGTTCAGCCCCAGCATTTT.

This clonotype was counted at least ten times. V and J are TRBV6-1 and TRBJ2-7; TRBD1 aligns across 7 bases. This CDR3 is built from 14 residues. Germline V gene lookup returns CDR1 MNHNS and CDR2 SASEGT. Losses at the gene ends were 2 bases for V and 2 bases for J; bases not matched to a gene: 3. DNA for the CDR3: TGTGCCAGCAGTGAAAGGGACAGACCCTACGAGCAGTACTTC. It specifies CASSERDRPYEQYF.

The gene calls are TRBV5-1 and TRBJ1-1; 9 positions agree with TRBD1. Losses at the gene ends were 3 bases for V and 4 bases for J; bases not matched to a gene: 13. Looked up from germline, CDR1 is SGHRS and CDR2 is YFSETQ. There are 17 residues in the CDR3. The CDR3 nucleotides are TGCGCCAGCAGCTCGAACCCGGGGACAGGGCAGAGCACTGAAGCTTTCTTT. Translated, it gives CASSSNPGTGQSTEAFF. The full variable domain, in which reference TRBV5-1 and TRBJ1-1 provide the parts outside the CDR3, is KAGVTQTPRYLIKTRGQQVTLSCSPISGHRSVSWYQQTPGQGLQFLFEYFSETQRNKGNFPGRFSGRQFSNSRSEMNVSTLELGDSALYLCASSSNPGTGQSTEAFFGQGTRLTVV.